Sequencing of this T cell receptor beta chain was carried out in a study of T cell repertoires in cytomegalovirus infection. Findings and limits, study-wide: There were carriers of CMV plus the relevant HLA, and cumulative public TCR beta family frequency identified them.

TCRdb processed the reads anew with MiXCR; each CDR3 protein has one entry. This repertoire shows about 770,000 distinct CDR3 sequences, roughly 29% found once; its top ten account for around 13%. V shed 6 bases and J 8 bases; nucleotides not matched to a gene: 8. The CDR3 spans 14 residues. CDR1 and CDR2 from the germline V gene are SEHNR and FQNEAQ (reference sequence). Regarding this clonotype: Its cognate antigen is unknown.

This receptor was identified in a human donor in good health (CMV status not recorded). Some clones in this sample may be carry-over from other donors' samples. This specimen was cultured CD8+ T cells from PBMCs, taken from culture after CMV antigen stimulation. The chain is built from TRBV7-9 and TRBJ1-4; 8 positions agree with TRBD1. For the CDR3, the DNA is TGTGCCAGCAGAAAGGACAGGGCTGGCGAAAAACTGTTTTTT. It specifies CASRKDRAGEKLFF.